This is a list of T cell receptor beta chains from one sample in a study of CD8+CD57+ T cells in acquired aplastic anemia. TCRdb passed the reads through MiXCR, listing each CDR3 protein once. The sample carries some 200,000 distinct CDR3 sequences, roughly half recorded once. The sequencing sample was made of sorted CD4+, CD8+, or CD8+CD57+ T cells (not recorded which) from PBMCs. These receptors were obtained from a human donor with aplastic anemia. Both conserved end residues are part of each CDR3. A D gene is named only where the DNA matches it firmly. Some rows have no size entry. The others give once, few or many, or a class for an expanded clone.

once	.	TRBV7-2	TRBJ1-5	CASTPFPYSNQPQHF	TGTGCCAGCACCCCCTTTCCCTATAGCAATCAGCCCCAGCATTTT
many	.	TRBV19	TRBJ1-6	CASSIRGGYSPLHF	TGTGCCAGTAGTATACGGGGAGGCTATTCACCCCTCCACTTT
.	.	TRBV5-1	TRBJ2-3	CASSLAGRGPTDTQYF	TGCGCCAGCAGCTTGGCCGGGCGGGGGCCCACAGATACGCAGTATTTT
many	.	TRBV7-2	TRBJ2-5	CASSLTPSGGAETQYF	TGTGCCAGCAGCTTAACCCCTTCCGGGGGCGCGGAGACCCAGTACTTC
few	TRBD2	TRBV12-3/TRBV12-4	TRBJ2-3	CASSYSGRSTDTQYF	TGTGCCAGCAGCTATAGCGGGAGAAGCACAGATACGCAGTATTTT
.	.	TRBV11-3	TRBJ2-5	CASSQRGGRETQYF	TGTGCCAGCAGCCAGAGGGGGGGCCGGGAGACCCAGTACTTC
many	TRBD2	TRBV24-1	TRBJ2-2	CATSDWGLQNTGELFF	TGTGCCACCAGTGATTGGGGACTACAAAACACCGGGGAGCTGTTTTTT
many	.	TRBV2	TRBJ1-4	CASNGQGGEKLFF	TGTGCCAGCAATGGGCAGGGCGGTGAAAAACTGTTTTTT
few	.	TRBV19	TRBJ2-1	CASSRGQRGEQFF	TGTGCCAGTAGCAGGGGCCAAAGAGGTGAGCAGTTCTTC
.	TRBD1	TRBV5-6	TRBJ2-5	CASSFWGQDQETQYF	TGTGCCAGCAGCTTTTGGGGACAGGACCAAGAGACCCAGTACTTC
.	.	TRBV3-1	TRBJ1-6	CASSQDGGRDLHF	TGTGCCAGCAGCCAAGATGGAGGGAGGGATCTCCACTTT
.	.	TRBV7-9	TRBJ2-1	CASSLYGNNEQFF	TGTGCCAGCAGCTTATACGGAAACAATGAGCAGTTCTTC